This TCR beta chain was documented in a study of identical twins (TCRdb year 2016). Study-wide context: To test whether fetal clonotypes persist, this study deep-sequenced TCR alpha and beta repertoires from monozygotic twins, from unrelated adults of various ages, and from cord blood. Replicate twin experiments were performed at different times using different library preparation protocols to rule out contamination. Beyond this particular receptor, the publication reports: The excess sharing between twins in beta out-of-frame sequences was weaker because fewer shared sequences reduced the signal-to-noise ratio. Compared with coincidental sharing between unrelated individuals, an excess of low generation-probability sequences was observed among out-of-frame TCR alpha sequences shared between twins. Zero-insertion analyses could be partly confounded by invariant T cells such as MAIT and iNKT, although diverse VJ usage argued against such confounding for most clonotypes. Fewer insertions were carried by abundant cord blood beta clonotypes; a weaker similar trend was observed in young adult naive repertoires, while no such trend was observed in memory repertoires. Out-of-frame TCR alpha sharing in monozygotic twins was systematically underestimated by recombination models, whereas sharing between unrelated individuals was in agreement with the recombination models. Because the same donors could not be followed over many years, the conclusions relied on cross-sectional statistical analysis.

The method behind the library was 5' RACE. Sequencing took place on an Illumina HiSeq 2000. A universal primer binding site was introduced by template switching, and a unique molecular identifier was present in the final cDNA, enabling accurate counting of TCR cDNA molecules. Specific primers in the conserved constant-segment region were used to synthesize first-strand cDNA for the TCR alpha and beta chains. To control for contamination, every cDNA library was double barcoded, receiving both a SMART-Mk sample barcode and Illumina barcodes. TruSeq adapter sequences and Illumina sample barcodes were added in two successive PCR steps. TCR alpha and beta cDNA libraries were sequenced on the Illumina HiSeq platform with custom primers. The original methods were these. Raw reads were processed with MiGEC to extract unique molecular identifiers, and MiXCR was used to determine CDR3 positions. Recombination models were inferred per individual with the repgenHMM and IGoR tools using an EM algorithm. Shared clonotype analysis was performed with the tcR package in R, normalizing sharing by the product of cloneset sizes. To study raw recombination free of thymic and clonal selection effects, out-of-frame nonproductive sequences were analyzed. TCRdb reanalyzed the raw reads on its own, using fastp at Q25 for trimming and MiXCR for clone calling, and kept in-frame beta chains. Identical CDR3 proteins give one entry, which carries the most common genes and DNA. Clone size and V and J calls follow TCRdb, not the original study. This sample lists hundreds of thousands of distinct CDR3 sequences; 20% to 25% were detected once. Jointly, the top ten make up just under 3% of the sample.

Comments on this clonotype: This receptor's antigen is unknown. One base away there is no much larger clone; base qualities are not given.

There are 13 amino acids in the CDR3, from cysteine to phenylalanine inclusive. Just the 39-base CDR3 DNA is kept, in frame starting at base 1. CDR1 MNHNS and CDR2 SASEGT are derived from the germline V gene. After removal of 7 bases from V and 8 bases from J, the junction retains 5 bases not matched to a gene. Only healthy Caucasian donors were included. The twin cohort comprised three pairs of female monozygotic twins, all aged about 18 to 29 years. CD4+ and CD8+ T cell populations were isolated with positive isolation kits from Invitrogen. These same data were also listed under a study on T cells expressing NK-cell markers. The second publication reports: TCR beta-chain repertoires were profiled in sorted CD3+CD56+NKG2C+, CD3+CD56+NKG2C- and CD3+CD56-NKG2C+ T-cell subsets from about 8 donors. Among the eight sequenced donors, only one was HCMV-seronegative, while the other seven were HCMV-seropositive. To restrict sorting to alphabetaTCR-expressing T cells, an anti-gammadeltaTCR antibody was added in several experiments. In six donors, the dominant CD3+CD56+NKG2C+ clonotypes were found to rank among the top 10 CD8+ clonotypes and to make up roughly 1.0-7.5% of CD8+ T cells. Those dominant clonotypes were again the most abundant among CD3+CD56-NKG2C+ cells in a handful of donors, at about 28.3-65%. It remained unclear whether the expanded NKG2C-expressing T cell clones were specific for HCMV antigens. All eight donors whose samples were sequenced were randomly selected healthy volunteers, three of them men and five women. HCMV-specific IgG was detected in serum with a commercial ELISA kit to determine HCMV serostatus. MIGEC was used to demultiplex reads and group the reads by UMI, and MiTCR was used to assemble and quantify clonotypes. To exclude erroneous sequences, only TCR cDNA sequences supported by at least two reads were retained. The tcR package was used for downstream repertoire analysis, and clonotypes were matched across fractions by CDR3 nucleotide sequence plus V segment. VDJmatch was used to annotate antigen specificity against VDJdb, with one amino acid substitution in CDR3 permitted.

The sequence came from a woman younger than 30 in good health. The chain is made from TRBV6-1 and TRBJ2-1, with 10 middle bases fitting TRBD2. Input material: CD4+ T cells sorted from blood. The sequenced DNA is TGTGCCAGCAAGGGACTAGCGTTCGATGAGCAGTTCTTC. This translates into CASKGLAFDEQFF.